The rows below give T cell receptor beta chains drawn from one sample of a study of blood T cell repertoires in COVID-19. Generated by immunoSEQ multiplex PCR, the TCRdb table keeps only in-frame clones and is missing some. In the table there are over 40,000 clones, around 92% of which are singletons. The sequencing input was peripheral blood. The receptors stem from a human donor in a cohort sampled during active COVID-19. Each CDR3 is given with its conserved first and last residue.

j_gene,v_gene,CDR3aa
TRBJ2-2,TRBV5-1,CASSPRVTGELFF
TRBJ2-2,TRBV5-4,CASRYTGGLAGELFF
TRBJ1-6,TRBV18,CASSPGTGVSSPLHF
TRBJ1-1,TRBV7-2,CASSFQGVGTEAFF
TRBJ2-5,TRBV30,CAWSVGTSGNTQYF
TRBJ2-7,TRBV2,CASNLGNYEQYF
TRBJ1-1,TRBV24-1,CATSERFGTEAFF
TRBJ2-7,TRBV7-9,CASSPQGGGAYEQYF
TRBJ1-2,TRBV27,CASSSQGRGYGYTF
TRBJ2-1,TRBV6-2/TRBV6-3,CASSYWRGGSYNEQFF
TRBJ2-7,TRBV6-2/TRBV6-3,CASSSPGRGMFEQYF
TRBJ2-7,TRBV9,CASSPGRGQGYEQYF
TRBJ1-5,TRBV19,CASRGPNQPQHF
TRBJ1-1,TRBV7-9,CASRPTGEYTEAFF
TRBJ2-3,TRBV21-1,CASSTRREWGTDTQYF
TRBJ1-1,TRBV18,CASSRTENTEAFF
TRBJ1-2,TRBV4-3,CASSHAQGERYGYTF
TRBJ1-4,TRBV19,CASSMGTGGNEKLFF
TRBJ1-1,TRBV5-4,CASSSSGTRNTEAFF
TRBJ1-2,TRBV5-6,CASSFYGNYGYTF
TRBJ1-5,TRBV19,CASSIFQALNSNQPQHF
TRBJ2-1,TRBV5-1,CASSLGAGGVYYEQFF
TRBJ1-6,TRBV5-1,CASSLYLGEGRNSPLHF
TRBJ2-1,TRBV11-2,CASSLSREPSYNEQFF
TRBJ2-5,TRBV27,CASSSQRTSGQETQYF
TRBJ1-2,TRBV7-8,CASSHAVGGQGNGYTF
TRBJ2-2,TRBV5-1,CASSLKRSGELFF
TRBJ2-3,TRBV5-6,CASSLSQGSDTQYF
TRBJ1-2,TRBV20-1,CSSRVYGYTF
TRBJ1-2,TRBV6-5,CASRAGGNYGYTF
TRBJ1-1,TRBV3-1/TRBV3-2,CASSQAGDTEAFF
TRBJ2-1,TRBV10-1,CARYSSYNEQFF
TRBJ2-7,TRBV4-2,CASSQGSSGPYEQYF
TRBJ1-1,TRBV5-6,CASSLYRVFEAFF
TRBJ2-7,TRBV11-3,CASSHGTGMSSEQYF
TRBJ2-7,TRBV5-1,CASNPVGRYYEQYF
TRBJ2-5,TRBV7-2,CASSPGGGRETQYF
TRBJ2-7,TRBV5-1,CASSLEQGVHGQYF
TRBJ2-2,TRBV5-6,CASSLGLAANTGELFF
TRBJ2-1,TRBV6-1,CASSEALLSAQFF
TRBJ2-2,TRBV11-2,CASSPGQGAPGELFF
TRBJ1-2,TRBV5-4,CASSRQGALSYTF
TRBJ1-1,TRBV27,CASSLTGWLPEAFF
TRBJ2-3,TRBV7-2,CASRLAGGPWTDTQYF
TRBJ2-2,TRBV4-3,CASSQFPGVNTGELFF
TRBJ1-3,TRBV11-2,CASSLGASGNTIYF
TRBJ1-5,TRBV6-5,CASRPRQGTTQPQHF
TRBJ2-7,TRBV5-4,CASSPGLAGDHEQYF
TRBJ1-2,TRBV3-1/TRBV3-2,CASSTSYGYTF
TRBJ2-3,TRBV10-3,CAISDPSLTGARTDTQYF
TRBJ2-1,TRBV25-1,CASSGIAGGSNEQFF
TRBJ1-5,TRBV12-5,CASGGGIGNQPQHF
TRBJ1-2,TRBV18,CASSLGQGEKGYTF
TRBJ2-1,TRBV29-1,CSVKSGSSYNEQFF
TRBJ2-1,TRBV7-9,CASSSGQRAGAQNEQFF